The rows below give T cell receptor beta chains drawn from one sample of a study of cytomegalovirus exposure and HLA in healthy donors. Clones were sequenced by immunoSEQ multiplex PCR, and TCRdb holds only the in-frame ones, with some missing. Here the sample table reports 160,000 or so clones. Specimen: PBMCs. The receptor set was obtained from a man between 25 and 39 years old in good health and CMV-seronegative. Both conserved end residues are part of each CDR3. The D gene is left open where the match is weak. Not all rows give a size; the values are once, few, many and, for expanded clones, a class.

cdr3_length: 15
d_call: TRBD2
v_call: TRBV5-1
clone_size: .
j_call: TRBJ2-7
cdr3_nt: TGCGCCAGCAGCTTATCTAGCGGGAGGAGGTACGAGCAGTACTTC
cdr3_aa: CASSLSSGRRYEQYF

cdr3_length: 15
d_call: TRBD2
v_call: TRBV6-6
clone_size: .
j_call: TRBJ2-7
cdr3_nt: TGTGCCAGCAGTGATAGCGGGAGAATGTTCGGCGAGCAGTACTTC
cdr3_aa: CASSDSGRMFGEQYF

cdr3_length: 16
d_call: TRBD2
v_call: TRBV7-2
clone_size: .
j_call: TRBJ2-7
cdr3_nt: TGTGCCAGCAGCTTGGCCTCGACTAGCGGGAACTACGAGCAGTACTTC
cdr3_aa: CASSLASTSGNYEQYF

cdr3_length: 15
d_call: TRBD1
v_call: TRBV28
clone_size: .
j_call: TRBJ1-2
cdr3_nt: TGTGCCAGCATTACTACAGGGGGCCTAGGCAGTGGCTACACCTTC
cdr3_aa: CASITTGGLGSGYTF

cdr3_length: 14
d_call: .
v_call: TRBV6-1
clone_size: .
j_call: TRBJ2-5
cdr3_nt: TGTGCCAGCAGTGGTAGCAGCGGATGGTCGGCCCAGTACTTC
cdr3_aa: CASSGSSGWSAQYF

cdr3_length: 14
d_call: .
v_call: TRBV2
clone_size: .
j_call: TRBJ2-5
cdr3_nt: TGTGCCAGCAGGGAGGGAGGTGGCGGAGAGACCCAGTACTTC
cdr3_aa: CASREGGGGETQYF

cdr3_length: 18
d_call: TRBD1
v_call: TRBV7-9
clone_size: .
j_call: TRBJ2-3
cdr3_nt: TGTGCCAGCAGCCCCCGAAGAACGGGGACAGGACCCACAGATACGCAGTATTTT
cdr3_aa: CASSPRRTGTGPTDTQYF

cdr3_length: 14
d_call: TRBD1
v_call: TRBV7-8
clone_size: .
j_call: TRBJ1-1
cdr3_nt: TGTGCCAGCAGCTCTATCGACAGGGATACTGAAGCTTTCTTT
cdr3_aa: CASSSIDRDTEAFF

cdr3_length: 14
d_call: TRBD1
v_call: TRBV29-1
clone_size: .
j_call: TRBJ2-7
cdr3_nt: TGCAGCGTTGAAAGGGGACAGGGAGCCTACGAGCAGTACTTC
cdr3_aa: CSVERGQGAYEQYF

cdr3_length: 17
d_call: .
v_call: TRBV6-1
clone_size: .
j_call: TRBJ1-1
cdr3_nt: TGTGCCAGCAGTGAAGCACCAGACAGACAGTTAAACACTGAAGCTTTCTTT
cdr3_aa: CASSEAPDRQLNTEAFF

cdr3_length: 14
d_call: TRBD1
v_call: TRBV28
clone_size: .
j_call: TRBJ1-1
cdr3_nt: TGTGCCAGCAGCGTTGGACAGGGGCTTGCTGAAGCTTTCTTT
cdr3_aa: CASSVGQGLAEAFF

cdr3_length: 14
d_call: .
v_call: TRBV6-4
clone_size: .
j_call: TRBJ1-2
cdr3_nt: TGTGCCAGCAGTGACACAGGGACCGGACTTGGCTACACCTTC
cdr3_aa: CASSDTGTGLGYTF

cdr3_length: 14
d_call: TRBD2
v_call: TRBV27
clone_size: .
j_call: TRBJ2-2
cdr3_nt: TGTGCCAGCTGTTGCGGGAGGGTCACCGGGGAGCTGTTTTTT
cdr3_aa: CASCCGRVTGELFF

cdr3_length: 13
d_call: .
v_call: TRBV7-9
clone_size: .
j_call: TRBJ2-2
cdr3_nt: TGTGCCAGCAGCACCGGCAGGGGCGGGGAGCTGTTTTTT
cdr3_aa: CASSTGRGGELFF

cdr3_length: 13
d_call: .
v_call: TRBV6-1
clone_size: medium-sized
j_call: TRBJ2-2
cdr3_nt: TGTGCCTTGCGACAGGTCAACACCGGGGAGCTGTTTTTT
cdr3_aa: CALRQVNTGELFF

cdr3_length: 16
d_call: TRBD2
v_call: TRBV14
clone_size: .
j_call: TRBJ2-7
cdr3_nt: TGTGCCAGCAGCCAAGACGGACTAGCGGGATTCTACGAGCAGTACTTC
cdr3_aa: CASSQDGLAGFYEQYF

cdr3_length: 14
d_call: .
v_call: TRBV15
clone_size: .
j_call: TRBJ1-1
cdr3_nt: TGTGCCACCAGCAGAGGATTCAGGAACACTGAAGCTTTCTTT
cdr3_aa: CATSRGFRNTEAFF

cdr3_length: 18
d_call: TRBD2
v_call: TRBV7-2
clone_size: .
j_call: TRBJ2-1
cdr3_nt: TGTGCCAGCAGCTCATTAGGGGCGAGCGGGAGGTCCTACAATGAGCAGTTCTTC
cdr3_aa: CASSSLGASGRSYNEQFF

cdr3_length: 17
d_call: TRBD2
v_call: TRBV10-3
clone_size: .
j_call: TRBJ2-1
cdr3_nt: TGTGCCATCAGTGAGTTCCCAGCGGGGGATTATTACAATGAGCAGTTCTTC
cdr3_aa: CAISEFPAGDYYNEQFF

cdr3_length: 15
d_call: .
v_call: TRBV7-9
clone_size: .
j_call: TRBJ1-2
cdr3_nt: TGTGCCAGCAGCCCTAGGTCAGGGAACAGCTATGGCTACACCTTC
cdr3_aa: CASSPRSGNSYGYTF

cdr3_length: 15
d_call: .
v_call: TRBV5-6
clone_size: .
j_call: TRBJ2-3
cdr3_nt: TGTGCCAGCAGCTTGGGTTGGGCAGGGACAGATACGCAGTATTTT
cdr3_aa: CASSLGWAGTDTQYF

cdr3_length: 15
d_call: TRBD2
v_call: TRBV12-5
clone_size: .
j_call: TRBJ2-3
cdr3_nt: TGTGCTAGTGGCCCCGGGACTAGCGGCACAGATACGCAGTATTTT
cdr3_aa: CASGPGTSGTDTQYF

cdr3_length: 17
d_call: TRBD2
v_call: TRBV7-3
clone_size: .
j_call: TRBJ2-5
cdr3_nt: TGTGCCAGCAGCTACAGACTAGCGGGAGCGGAGAGGAAGACCCAGTACTTC
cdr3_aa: CASSYRLAGAERKTQYF

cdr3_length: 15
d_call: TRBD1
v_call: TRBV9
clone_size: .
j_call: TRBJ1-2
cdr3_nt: TGTGCCAGCAGCGTGGATGGACAGGGGGCGCGTGGCTACACCTTC
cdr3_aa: CASSVDGQGARGYTF

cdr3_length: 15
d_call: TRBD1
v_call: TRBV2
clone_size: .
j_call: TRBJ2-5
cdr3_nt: TGTGCCAGCAGCCTAAACAGGGGATCGGGGGAGACCCAGTACTTC
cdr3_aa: CASSLNRGSGETQYF

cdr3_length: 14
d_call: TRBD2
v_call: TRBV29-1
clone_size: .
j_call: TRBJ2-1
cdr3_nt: TGCAGCCTGGGGGATAGCGGGAGGGGTGGTGAGCAGTTCTTC
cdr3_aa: CSLGDSGRGGEQFF

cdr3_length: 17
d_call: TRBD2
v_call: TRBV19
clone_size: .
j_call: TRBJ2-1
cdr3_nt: TGTGCCAGTAGTACCCCACCGGGACTAACTATTTACAATGAGCAGTTCTTC
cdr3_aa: CASSTPPGLTIYNEQFF

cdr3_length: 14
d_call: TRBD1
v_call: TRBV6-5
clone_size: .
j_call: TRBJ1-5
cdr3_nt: TGTGCCAGCAGTCGGACAGGGAGCAATCAGCCCCAGCATTTT
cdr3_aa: CASSRTGSNQPQHF

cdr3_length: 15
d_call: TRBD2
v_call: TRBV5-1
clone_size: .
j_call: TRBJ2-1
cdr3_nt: TGCGCCAGCAACCCCTCAGCGGGAGGGTTCAATGAGCAGTTCTTC
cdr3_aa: CASNPSAGGFNEQFF

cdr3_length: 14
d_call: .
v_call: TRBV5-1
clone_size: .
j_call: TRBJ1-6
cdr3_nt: TGCGCCAGCAGCTCCCAGGGAAATAATTCACCCCTCCACTTT
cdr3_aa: CASSSQGNNSPLHF

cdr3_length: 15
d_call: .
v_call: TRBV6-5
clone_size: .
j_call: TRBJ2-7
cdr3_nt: TGTGCCAGCAGTTACTCAGGGGGGAGGGCCTACGAGCAGTACTTC
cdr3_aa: CASSYSGGRAYEQYF

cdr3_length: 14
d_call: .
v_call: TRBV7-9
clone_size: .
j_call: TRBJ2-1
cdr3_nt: TGTGCCAGCAGCGCGGGACAGTGGTTCAATGAGCAGTTCTTC
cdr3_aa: CASSAGQWFNEQFF

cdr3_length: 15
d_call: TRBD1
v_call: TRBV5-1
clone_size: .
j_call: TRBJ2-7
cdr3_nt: TGCGCCAGCAGCTTGTCCACAGGGGCCGTATACGAGCAGTACTTC
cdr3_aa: CASSLSTGAVYEQYF

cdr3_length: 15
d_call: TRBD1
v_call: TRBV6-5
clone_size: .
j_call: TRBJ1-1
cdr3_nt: TGTGCCAGCAGTTACCGCAGGGGGCAGGTGACTGAAGCTTTCTTT
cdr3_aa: CASSYRRGQVTEAFF

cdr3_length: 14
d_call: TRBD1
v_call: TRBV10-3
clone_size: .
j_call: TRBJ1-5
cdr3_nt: TGTGCCATTTCCCTCGGACAGGGCGGTGGGCCCCAGCATTTT
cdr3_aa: CAISLGQGGGPQHF

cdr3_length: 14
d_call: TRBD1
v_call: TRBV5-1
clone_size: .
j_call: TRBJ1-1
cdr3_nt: TGCGCCAGCAGCAGGGACAGTCTGAACACTGAAGCTTTCTTT
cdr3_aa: CASSRDSLNTEAFF

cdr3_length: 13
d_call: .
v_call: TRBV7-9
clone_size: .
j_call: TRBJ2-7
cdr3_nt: TGTGCCAGCACCACCCCTAACGCCTACGAGCAGTACTTC
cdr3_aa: CASTTPNAYEQYF

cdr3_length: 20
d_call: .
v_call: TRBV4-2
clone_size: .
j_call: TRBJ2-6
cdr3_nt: TGTGCCAGCAGCCAAGAGTCGGGTGACAGTTTTTTCTCTGGGGCCAACGTCCTGACTTTC
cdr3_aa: CASSQESGDSFFSGANVLTF

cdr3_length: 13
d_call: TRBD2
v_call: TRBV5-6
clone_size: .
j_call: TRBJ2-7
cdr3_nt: TGTGCCACCTGCGGGAGGACTTCCGGGGAGCAGTACTTC
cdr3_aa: CATCGRTSGEQYF

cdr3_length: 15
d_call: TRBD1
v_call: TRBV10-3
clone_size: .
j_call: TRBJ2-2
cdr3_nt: TGTGCCATCAGTGTTTTGACAGGGCAAACCGGGGAGCTGTTTTTT
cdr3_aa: CAISVLTGQTGELFF

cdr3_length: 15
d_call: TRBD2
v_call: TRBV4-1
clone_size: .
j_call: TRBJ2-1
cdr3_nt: TGCGCCAGCAGCGAGAGACTAGCGGGAGTCAATGAGCAGTTCTTC
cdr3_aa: CASSERLAGVNEQFF

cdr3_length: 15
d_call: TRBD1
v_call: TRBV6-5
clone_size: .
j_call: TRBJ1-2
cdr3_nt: TGTGCCAGCAGTTCGGGAGACAGGGGGTATTATGGCTACACCTTC
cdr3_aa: CASSSGDRGYYGYTF

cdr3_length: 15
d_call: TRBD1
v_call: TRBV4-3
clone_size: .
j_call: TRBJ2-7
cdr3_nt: TGCGCCAGCAGCCAAGTGGGACAGGAAGGCTACGAGCAGTACTTC
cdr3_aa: CASSQVGQEGYEQYF

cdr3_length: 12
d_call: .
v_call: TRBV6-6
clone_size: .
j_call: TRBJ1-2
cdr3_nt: TGTGCCAGCCTTGGGGGGGGCTATGGCTACACCTTC
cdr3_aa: CASLGGGYGYTF

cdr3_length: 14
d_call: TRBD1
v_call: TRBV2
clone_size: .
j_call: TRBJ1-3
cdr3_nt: TGTGCCAGCAGTCAAGGACAGGGTGGAAACACCATATATTTT
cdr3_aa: CASSQGQGGNTIYF

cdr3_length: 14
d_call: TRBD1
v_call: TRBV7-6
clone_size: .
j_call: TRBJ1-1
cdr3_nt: TGTGCCAGCAGCTTATTGGGACAGAGCACTGAAGCTTTCTTT
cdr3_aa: CASSLLGQSTEAFF

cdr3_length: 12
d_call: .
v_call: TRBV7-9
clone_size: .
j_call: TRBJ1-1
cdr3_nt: TGTGCCAACTCGGAGGTGAACACTGAAGCTTTCTTT
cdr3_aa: CANSEVNTEAFF

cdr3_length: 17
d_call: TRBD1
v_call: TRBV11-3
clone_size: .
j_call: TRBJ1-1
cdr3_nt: TGTGCCAGCAGCTTAGTGCAAACAGGGGCGGTGAACACTGAAGCTTTCTTT
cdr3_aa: CASSLVQTGAVNTEAFF